Listed below are T cell receptor beta chains from one sample, sequenced in a study of shared clonotypes between healthy human individuals. The repertoire was sequenced with immunoSEQ multiplex PCR; TCRdb's copy has only in-frame clones and lacks some. The table lists approximately 2,000,000 clones, 85% to 95% of them singletons. The sequenced sample consisted of naive CD4+ T cells from PBMCs. These receptors were taken from a young man in good health. Some clones in this sample may be carry-over from other donors' samples. The CDR3 runs from the conserved cysteine through the conserved F or W. The D gene is left open where the match is weak. Only some rows state a clone size, as once, few, many or a class for expanded clones.

cdr3_nt	cdr3_aa	d_call	clone_size	v_call	j_call
TGTGCCATCAGGGGGACAGACTACAATGAGCAGTTCTTC	CAIRGTDYNEQFF	TRBD1	NA	TRBV10-3	TRBJ2-1
TGTGCCAGCAGCCAAGAAAGGAGTTTTAGTAGCGATGAGCAGTTCTTC	CASSQERSFSSDEQFF	NA	NA	TRBV14	TRBJ2-1
TGCGCCAGCAGCTTAGGGCTCGACAATGAGCAGTTCTTC	CASSLGLDNEQFF	NA	NA	TRBV5-1	TRBJ2-1
TGTGCCAGCAGCTCAGGTCCTAGCGGGAACACAGATACGCAGTATTTT	CASSSGPSGNTDTQYF	TRBD2	NA	TRBV7-9	TRBJ2-3
TGCAGCGTGGGGGGGAGAAATGAAAAACTGTTTTTT	CSVGGRNEKLFF	NA	NA	TRBV29-1	TRBJ1-4
TGCGCCAGCAGCTTGGAGTTAAGGCGACGGGACAACACCGGGGAGCTGTTTTTT	CASSLELRRRDNTGELFF	NA	NA	TRBV5-1	TRBJ2-2
TGTGCCAGCAGTGACTTCAGGGGGAACACTGAAGCTTTCTTT	CASSDFRGNTEAFF	NA	few	TRBV25-1	TRBJ1-1
TGTGCCAGCAGGAGGACAGTCGAGCAGTACTTC	CASRRTVEQYF	NA	NA	TRBV28	TRBJ2-7
TGTGCCACCCACCGACAGTTTACCTCCTACGAGCAGTACTTC	CATHRQFTSYEQYF	NA	NA	TRBV6-6	TRBJ2-7
TGTGCCAGCAGCTTAATTGGGGCTACTGGGGCCAACGTCCTGACTTTC	CASSLIGATGANVLTF	NA	NA	TRBV7-6	TRBJ2-6
TGTGCCAGCAGCTTAGATCTCGTGGGGACCCAGTACTTC	CASSLDLVGTQYF	NA	NA	TRBV7-6	TRBJ2-5
TGTGCCAGCAGGCGGGTTGCGAACACCGGGGAGCTGTTTTTT	CASRRVANTGELFF	NA	NA	TRBV2	TRBJ2-2
TGCGCCAGCAGCTTGAGCCGATACACAGATACGCAGTATTTT	CASSLSRYTDTQYF	NA	NA	TRBV5-1	TRBJ2-3
TGTGCCAGCAGCCCGCGGCGAGTCCAAGAGACCCAGTACTTC	CASSPRRVQETQYF	NA	NA	TRBV7-9	TRBJ2-5
TGTGCCAGCAGCGCTGGGGGAAAACTGTTTTTT	CASSAGGKLFF	NA	NA	TRBV9	TRBJ1-4
TGCGCCAGCAGCCAAAGATCGTCCTCAGGTCAGCCCCAGCATTTT	CASSQRSSSGQPQHF	NA	few	TRBV4-1	TRBJ1-5
TGTGCCAGCAGCCCCCGCGGACTAGCGGGAGGATACAATGAGCAGTTCTTC	CASSPRGLAGGYNEQFF	TRBD2	NA	TRBV5-6	TRBJ2-1
TGCAGTGCTAGAGAGGACCATGAGCAGTTCTTC	CSAREDHEQFF	NA	NA	TRBV20-1	TRBJ2-1
TGTGCCAGCAGCTTGATACCAGAGACCCAGTACTTC	CASSLIPETQYF	NA	NA	TRBV5-4	TRBJ2-5
TGTGCCAGCAGCTTAAGATTGAGTGACACCGGGGAGCTGTTTTTT	CASSLRLSDTGELFF	NA	NA	TRBV11-2	TRBJ2-2
TGTGCCAGCAGTTTACGTACTAGCGGGAGTAACACCCCCTACGAGCAGTACTTC	CASSLRTSGSNTPYEQYF	TRBD2	NA	TRBV27	TRBJ2-7
TGTGCCAGCAGCTTAAGCGACACCGGGGAGCTGTTTTTT	CASSLSDTGELFF	NA	NA	TRBV7-7	TRBJ2-2
TGTGCCAGCAGTTACTCGGGGGGGGCGCGGACTGAAGCTTTCTTT	CASSYSGGARTEAFF	NA	NA	TRBV6-5	TRBJ1-1
TGTGCCAGCAGTAGTCCCGACCGGGTCGGTGAGCAGTTCTTC	CASSSPDRVGEQFF	NA	NA	TRBV28	TRBJ2-1
TGTGCCAGCAGTGTCTTTGGGGAGACAGGGGCCAACGTCCTGACTTTC	CASSVFGETGANVLTF	NA	NA	TRBV2	TRBJ2-6
TGCGCCAGCAGCTTGGAGACAGGGGGTACAGATACGCAGTATTTT	CASSLETGGTDTQYF	TRBD1	NA	TRBV5-1	TRBJ2-3
TGTGCCCGGGGGACAGGGGCCGATCGGGAGCAGTACTTC	CARGTGADREQYF	TRBD1	NA	TRBV30	TRBJ2-7
TGTGCCAGCAGCTTAGACTTTGGGGGCAATGAGCAGTTCTTC	CASSLDFGGNEQFF	NA	NA	TRBV7-2	TRBJ2-1
TGTGCCATCAGTACCGATAGCAGGGACTACGAGCAGTACTTC	CAISTDSRDYEQYF	NA	NA	TRBV10-3	TRBJ2-7
TGTGCCAGCAGCGGGGGGGCCACCCGGATAGCTGAAGCTTTCTTT	CASSGGATRIAEAFF	NA	NA	TRBV2	TRBJ1-1
TGCGCCAGCAGCTTGCGGCTGAGCTCCTACGAGCAGTACTTC	CASSLRLSSYEQYF	NA	NA	TRBV5-1	TRBJ2-7
TGTGCCAGCAGTCGCTTTGCTGAGGGGTCAACCTACGAGCAGTACTTC	CASSRFAEGSTYEQYF	NA	NA	TRBV27	TRBJ2-7
TGTGCCAGCAGCCTATCCTCGGGGGCCGGAGGGGCCAACGTCCTGACTTTC	CASSLSSGAGGANVLTF	NA	NA	TRBV5-6	TRBJ2-6
TGTGCCAGCAGCGATACAGTCTCCTTCCTCCTCCACGAGCAGTACTTC	CASSDTVSFLLHEQYF	NA	NA	TRBV5-4	TRBJ2-7
TGTGCCTGGACCCCTAGCGGGAACACCGGGGAGCTGTTTTTT	CAWTPSGNTGELFF	TRBD2	once	TRBV30	TRBJ2-2
TGTGCCAGTAGTCTCCGGGTCCCGTCGGCCGGCTACACCTTC	CASSLRVPSAGYTF	NA	once	TRBV19	TRBJ1-2